The next 16 T cell receptor beta chains were all read from a single sample in a study of T cell changes during pregnancy in multiple sclerosis. Sequencing used immunoSEQ multiplex PCR; TCRdb keeps in-frame clones, though not all of them. The sample has approximately 60,000 clones, 90% to 95% seen once. Here the sequenced sample was CD8+ T cells from peripheral blood mononuclear cells, taken in the third trimester of pregnancy. All receptors come from a female donor with multiple sclerosis, enrolled in a pregnancy study.

The rearrangement joins TRBV27 to TRBJ1-4, with 9 bases identical to TRBD1. With V trimmed by 3 bases and J by 5 bases, 7 bases remained unmatched. Germline CDR1 is MNHEY and CDR2 is SMNVEV (reference sequence). This CDR3 has 16 residues. The CDR3 is CASSLSPGTGNEKLFF. CDR3 coding DNA: TGTGCCAGCAGTTTGTCGCCCGGGACAGGGAATGAAAAACTGTTTTTT.

The chain recombines TRBV27 with TRBJ2-5; 15 nucleotides match TRBD2. After removal of 0 bases from V and 4 bases from J, the junction contained 3 bases not matched to a gene. Germline CDR1 MNHEY, CDR2 SMNVEV (reference sequence). This CDR3 is built from 17 residues. Written as DNA, the CDR3 is TGTGCCAGCAGTTTATCGGGACTAGCGGGAGGAGGAGAGACCCAGTACTTC. Its protein is CASSLSGLAGGGETQYF.

The chain joins TRBV19 to TRBJ2-1; 12 bases are shared with TRBD2. The CDR3 totals 15 residues. J lost 7 bases, V lost 6 bases, and 7 bases had no gene match. Germline V gene data show CDR1 as LNHDA and CDR2 as SQIVND (reference sequence). The CDR3 nucleotides read TGTGCCAGTAGCCTAGCGGGAGGGCCTTATAATGAGCAGTTCTTC. It encodes CASSLAGGPYNEQFF.

V and J are TRBV27 and TRBJ1-5, with TRBD1 as a possible D gene (6 bases). Germline CDR1 and CDR2: MNHEY and SMNVEV (reference sequence). Trimming pared 1 base from V and 6 bases from J, leaving 13 bases between. CDR3 size: 15 residues. This CDR3 reads CASSLYRALSQPQHF. CDR3 nucleotide sequence: TGTGCCAGCAGTTTATACAGGGCCCTCAGTCAGCCCCAGCATTTT.

DNA of the CDR3: TGTGCCAGCAGCTACAGGGGCGGGCGCTACGAGCAGTACTTC. Its translation: CASSYRGGRYEQYF. The chain uses TRBV9 and TRBJ2-7, with 7 bases that match TRBD1. The germline V gene encodes CDR1 SGDLS and CDR2 YYNGEE. V lost 4 bases to trimming and J lost 3 bases; unmatched junction nucleotides: 7. CDR3 size: 14 residues.

This chain links TRBV6-5 with TRBJ2-5, with D tentatively TRBD1 (6 bases). TRBJ2-7 explains the end of the DNA better; the J call may be wrong. In germline, CDR1 is MNHEY, CDR2 SVGAGI. The CDR3 is made up of 14 amino acids. The CDR3 region is CASSYSEGGYEQYF. The CDR3 nucleotides are TGTGCCAGCAGTTACAGTGAAGGGGGCTACGAGCAGTACTTC.

V usage is TRBV30 and J usage is TRBJ2-1; 7 positions agree with TRBD2. This CDR3 contains 11 residues. V trimming: 8 bases; J trimming: 7 bases; junction bases outside the gene matches: 5. Germline V gene data show CDR1 as GTSNPN and CDR2 as SVGIG (reference sequence). The CDR3 DNA sequence: TGTGCCGCCGGGCGGGAGAATGAGCAGTTCTTC. This translates into CAAGRENEQFF.

CDR3 residues: CASSFGVAGDEQYF. DNA for the CDR3: TGTGCCAGCAGCTTCGGGGTAGCAGGCGACGAGCAGTACTTC. The chain joins TRBV5-4 to TRBJ2-7; D may be TRBD2 (5 bases). Germline-derived CDR1 and CDR2 are SGHNT and YYREEE (reference sequence). The CDR3 sequence is 14 residues long. V shed 2 bases and J shed 5 bases, with 14 bases lying between them.

The chain employs TRBV28 and TRBJ2-1, with 9 nucleotides matching TRBD2. The CDR3 extends over 15 amino acids. Germline CDR1 MDHEN, CDR2 SYDVKM. Trimming cost V 3 bases and J 6 bases; bases outside gene matches: 6. The CDR3 sequence: CASSFWLAGLNEQFF. The CDR3 DNA reads as TGTGCCAGCAGTTTTTGGCTAGCGGGACTCAATGAGCAGTTCTTC.

The rearrangement uses TRBV14 and TRBJ2-7, with 9 bases lining up with TRBD1. CDR1 and CDR2 (germline): SGHDN, FVKESK. Trimming cost V 1 base and J 1 base; bases outside gene matches: 11. The CDR3 sequence is 18 residues long. The CDR3 sequence is CASSQVVTPDRGSYEQYF. The CDR3 nucleotides read TGTGCCAGCAGCCAAGTAGTAACACCCGACAGGGGGTCCTACGAGCAGTACTTC.

The rearrangement uses TRBV2 and TRBJ2-7; no reliable D call. Germline CDR1 SNHLY, CDR2 FYNNEI. The CDR3 sequence is 14 residues long. The V gene lost 0 bases and the J gene lost 2 bases, with 8 bases spanning the gap. The CDR3 bases are TGTGCCAGCAGTGAAGCGCGGTTTACCTACGAGCAGTACTTC. As protein: CASSEARFTYEQYF.

J is TRBJ1-1 and V is TRBV9; D is unresolved. Between the trimmed V and J ends, which lost 3 bases and 3 bases, there was a span of 15 bases. Per germline, CDR1 SGDLS and CDR2 YYNGEE. The CDR3 has 15 residues. The DNA for the CDR3 is TGTGCCAGCAGCGCCCAGAGAGGGAAGGACACTGAAGCTTTCTTT. This translates into CASSAQRGKDTEAFF.

This clone was recorded once. The chain is built from TRBV7-9 and TRBJ2-7; 8 nucleotides match TRBD2. J was trimmed by 1 base and V by 4 bases; bases with no gene match: 3. The CDR3 covers 14 residues. Germline loops: CDR1 SEHNR, CDR2 FQNEAQ (reference sequence). CDR3: CASSSLAGSYEQYF. As DNA, the CDR3 is TGTGCCAGCAGCTCTTTAGCGGGGTCCTACGAGCAGTACTTC. Complete variable domain (other parts from reference TRBV7-9 and TRBJ2-7): DTGVSQNPRHKITKRGQNVTFRCDPISEHNRLYWYRQTLGQGPEFLTYFQNEAQLEKSRLLSDRFSAERPKGSFSTLEIQRTEQGDSAMYLCASSSLAGSYEQYFGPGTRLTVT.

The chain employs TRBV27 and TRBJ1-2; a possible D gene is TRBD1 (5 bases). Germline CDR1 is MNHEY and CDR2 is SMNVEV (reference sequence). Trimming took 2 bases from V and 8 from J, leaving 9 bases between them. This CDR3 spans 12 amino acids. This chain's CDR3 is CASSLRGGGYTF. The CDR3 DNA is TGTGCCAGCAGTTTAAGGGGTGGAGGCTACACCTTC.

This clone was counted only a few times. The chain uses TRBV4-3 and TRBJ2-7; 12 bases agree with TRBD1. The V segment lost 5 bases and the J segment 4 bases; nucleotides outside the gene matches: 6. Looked up from germline, CDR1 is LGHNA and CDR2 is YSLEER. This CDR3 comprises 15 residues. The CDR3 sequence is CASSEGTGGSYEQYF. The CDR3 DNA is TGCGCCAGCAGCGAAGGGACAGGGGGCTCGTACGAGCAGTACTTC.

The rearrangement uses TRBV27 and TRBJ2-7; 7 positions match TRBD2. This CDR3 comprises 16 residues. V was clipped by 6 bases and J by 3 bases; unmatched bases: 14. The germline V gene encodes CDR1 MNHEY and CDR2 SMNVEV (reference sequence). CDR3 in DNA: TGTGCCAGCAGCCCGATTCTCGGGGGGAACCACTACGAGCAGTACTTC. Translation gives CASSPILGGNHYEQYF.